This T cell receptor (beta chain) derives from a study of T cells after yellow fever vaccination. Study conclusions and caveats: Secondary responses were weaker yet peaked faster, day 5 versus 15. CD4 and CD8 compartments shared a small share of clonotypes, likely from convergent recombination. Detected again after the booster were most primary-vaccination clones, at about 96% CD4 and about 89% CD8.

Details on this clonotype: Its antigen remains unidentified.

Trimming cost V 4 bases and J 4 bases; bases outside gene matches: 7. The CDR3 spans 16 residues. The germline CDR1 and CDR2 sequences are KGHDR and SFDVKD. TCRdb itself ran the 5' RACE reads through MiXCR, one entry per CDR3 protein. The sample has approximately 300,000 distinct CDR3 sequences, 10% to 15% seen once. J is TRBJ1-5 and V is TRBV24-1, with 9 bases lining up with TRBD1. This specimen consisted of CD4+ T cells sorted from PBMCs, obtained 45 days after the yellow fever booster vaccination. The TCR comes from a young man who received the YFV17D yellow fever vaccine. The CDR3 reads CATSEGQGSSNQPQHF. CDR3 DNA sequence: TGTGCCACCAGTGAGGGACAGGGATCCTCAAATCAGCCCCAGCATTTT.